The clone carrying this T cell receptor beta chain has only one observation. Its antigen is not known. Participating donors were healthy, HIV-negative adults free of recent acute infections or vaccinations. Clones were sequenced by immunoSEQ multiplex PCR, and TCRdb holds only the in-frame ones, with some missing. The sample records more than 150,000 clones, 90% to 95% being singletons. The CDR3 is 18 residues long. Losses at the gene ends were 2 bases for V and 1 base for J; bases not matched to a gene: 13. Germline CDR1 reads MDHEN; CDR2 reads SYDVKM. The data stem from a study of shared clonotypes between healthy human individuals. Broader study findings: Naive CD4 clonotypes overlapped across several donors at roughly 4.5%.

The specimen sequenced was naive CD4+ T cells sorted from blood. This sample's subset: CD45RA+ positively selected. The clonotype originates from a woman in her thirties in good health. The rearrangement uses TRBV28 and TRBJ2-7; 8 bases match TRBD1. For the CDR3, the DNA is TGTGCCAGCAGTTTAGGGCAAACTCAGGGGGCTGGGTCCTACGAGCAGTACTTC. Translation gives CASSLGQTQGAGSYEQYF.